The source of this TCR beta chain is a study of blood T cell repertoires in COVID-19. Study details: Researchers got acute and convalescent COVID-19 samples from the United States, Italy and Spain.

This CDR3 has 17 amino acids. After removal of 2 bases from V and 4 bases from J, the junction contained 11 bases not matched to a gene. Germline-derived CDR1 and CDR2 are SGHRS and YFSETQ. The assay was immunoSEQ multiplex PCR, and TCRdb's table has in-frame clones only and misses some. The sample has some 150,000 clones; about 76% are singletons. What was sequenced was peripheral blood. This TCR was recovered from an older woman with active or convalescent COVID-19. V gene TRBV5-1 combines with J gene TRBJ1-2; 10 bases line up with TRBD1. The CDR3 here is CASSLTSTGGNTYGYTF. Written as DNA, the CDR3 is TGCGCCAGCAGCTTAACCTCGACAGGGGGCAACACCTATGGCTACACCTTC.